Below, one T cell receptor beta chain is given with its context. The clone's antigen remains unknown. It has no much larger one-base neighbor in the sample; base qualities were not kept. The immunoSEQ Assay, a bias-controlled multiplex PCR, was used to amplify TCRbeta CDR3 regions from genomic DNA. For the original study's pipeline: Within the assay, amplification of reference gene primers was used to estimate how many nucleated cells each sample contained. To quantify the absolute abundance of each unique TCRbeta CDR3 rearrangement, sequence reads were collapsed and filtered. For each sample, productive Simpson clonality was calculated by taking the square root of Simpson's diversity index across productive rearrangements. TCRdb mirrors the immuneACCESS table, restricted to in-frame sequences. Some clones are absent from its copies; in checked studies, under half trace to an unresolved V gene, and the reason for the others is unknown. From that table come the V and J calls and clone size; the DNA was used to work out D and trimming. The sample contains a few hundred thousand clones, roughly 89% of them found a single time. Approximately 6.2% of the sample is in the top ten clones.

Another Seattle source contributed samples from volunteer blood donors who had recovered from COVID-19. The collaborating institutions used their own protocols to collect whole blood in K2EDTA tubes. Collaborator samples were shipped for TCRbeta analysis as frozen whole blood, isolated PBMCs, or DNA extracted from either sample type. This sample is part of a study of blood T cell repertoires in COVID-19 (TCRdb year 2020). Regarding the complete study: The collaborator samples originated in the United States, Italy and Spain and spanned the acute and convalescent phases of COVID-19. Samples came from the ongoing ImmuneRACE study (first 160 participants) plus 1,254 subjects from 6 global collaborators. A freely available public database, intended as a resource for researchers studying the immune response to SARS-CoV-2, is where the repertoires were released. The dataset comprised deeply sampled blood TCRbeta repertoires from subjects exposed to, actively infected with, or recovered from COVID-19. Sample metadata almost always included a de-identified subject ID, COVID-19 status, age in years and sex. Where available, HLA class I and class II types were taken from metadata supplied by the sample provider and were not determined by assay-based typing. The material from the prospective study consisted of cDNA or gDNA derived from T cells, B-cell-depleted T cells, or PBMCs.

V is shortened by 2 bases, J by 5 bases, and the region joining them spans 15 bases. CDR3 length: 14 amino acids, cysteine to phenylalanine. The retained sequence is limited to the CDR3, 42 bases, with the frame set at the first base. The germline V gene (reference sequence) provides CDR1 GTSNPN and CDR2 SVGIG. General conclusions and limits of the study: The quantity of clinical and demographic metadata differed by source and by participant and was supplied without curation.

This chain joins TRBV30 to TRBJ2-5; TRBD1 might be the D gene, on 6 matching bases. This sequence originates from a man in his fifties or sixties who had recovered from COVID-19. Sequencing input: peripheral blood. The DNA sequence is as follows: TGTGCCTGGAGTCATGGACAGAGTACGGAGACCCAGTACTTC. The resulting protein is CAWSHGQSTETQYF.